This T cell receptor (beta chain) was recorded in a study of chemoradiotherapy in HPV16-positive cancers. Study-wide background: A couple of HPV16-positive patients' cells yielded candidate HPV-specific clones and common motifs.

The CDR3 covers 14 residues. The V end was cut by 6 bases, the J end by 1 base, with 11 bases between. The germline gives CDR1 SGHAT, CDR2 FQDESV (reference sequence). General study results and limits: HPV-specific T cells were functionally defined from only a couple of HPV16-positive patients. During treatment, candidate HPV-specific clones and E7-related motifs expanded in tumor.

TCRdb's copy holds only in-frame clones and misses some; the assay was immunoSEQ multiplex PCR. This table holds more than 9,500 clones, around 73% found once. Points on this clone: The antigen is undetermined.

This receptor was obtained from a human donor with HPV-associated anogenital cancer. The biological material was taken from a patient who underwent chemoradiotherapy. The rearrangement uses TRBV11-1 and TRBJ2-3; D may be TRBD2 (6 bases). The CDR3 DNA reads as TGTGCCAGCAGGGCGGGACTTGGCACAGATACGCAGTATTTT. The encoded protein is CASRAGLGTDTQYF.